This TCR beta chain was recorded in a study of regulatory T cells in long-lasting Graves disease. V lost 5 bases and J 3 bases, leaving 13 bases between the germline ends. This CDR3 region has 14 residues. Time point defined: newly diagnosed GD, antithyroid drugs for less than 3 months. Construction of the TCR library relied on RNA isolated from PBMCs. Study-wide points: Comparison showed that persistent patients shared more public clonotypes (under 3,000) than new patients (966).

With iRepertoire HTBI primers and Arm-PCR of CDR3 regions, TCR beta libraries were built. As handled by the study authors: Sample data revealed fewer than 70 TRBV and over twelve TRBJ segments. From the multiplex PCR reads, TCRdb called clonotypes with MiXCR, one entry per CDR3 protein. The V and J calls reflect TCRdb's pipeline rather than the authors' work. The repertoire holds a few hundred thousand distinct CDR3 sequences, approximately 13% seen once, with roughly 9.7% in the top ten. Note on this clonotype: The target antigen is unknown. A much larger clonotype is one base distant, so this may be a read error.

This sample also belongs to another study, concerning T cells in Graves' hyperthyroidism and ophthalmopathy.

The material sequenced was peripheral blood mononuclear cells (PBMCs), taken at new diagnosis, from a patient treated with antithyroid drugs. This TCR was recovered from a man aged 25 to 45 with Graves disease. V is TRBV12-3 or TRBV12-4 and J is TRBJ1-1; the D gene is possibly TRBD1 (6 bases). The CDR3 spells CASSRGRGDTEAFF. CDR3 nucleotide sequence: TGTGCCAGCAGTCGGGGGCGGGGGGACACTGAAGCTTTCTTT.